This T cell receptor beta chain was obtained from a study of Ad26.COV2.S vaccination and SARS-CoV-2 variants. Study-level background: The donor was enrolled in the Ad26.COV2.S arm of the COV1001 trial. Intramuscular Ad26.COV2.S doses were given once or twice, 56 days apart. The study's findings and limits: Analyses of TCR breadth and depth may have underestimated total T cell responses.

There are 14 residues in the CDR3. Germline-derived CDR1 and CDR2 are MDHEN and SYDVKM. V gave up 6 bases and J gave up 1 base; unmatched junction bases: 6. Comments on this clone: Antigen specificity is unknown.

As for treatment: roughly 19 received Ad26.COV2.S at low or high dose, single or two shots; about 5 received placebo; per-sample allocation not given. Vaccine and placebo recipients were sampled on day 63 after the first injection. Boston supplied an adult donor aged 18-55 years. The repertoire was sequenced with immunoSEQ multiplex PCR; TCRdb's copy has only in-frame clones and lacks some. The sample records more than 400,000 clones, around 91% being singletons. V is TRBV28 and J is TRBJ2-7, with 7 bases matching TRBD1. The sequence was obtained from a person between 18 and 60 years old who received the Ad26.COV2.S COVID-19 vaccine or a placebo. This material consisted of peripheral blood, taken in a trial of Ad26.COV2.S vaccine versus placebo. The CDR3 DNA reads TGTGCCAGCAGCCGGGCCAGGGGGTCCTACGAGCAGTACTTC. Residues: CASSRARGSYEQYF.